Below are 30 T cell receptor beta chains sequenced from a single sample in a study of T cells in Graves' hyperthyroidism and ophthalmopathy. Amplification targeted TCR beta CDR3 regions from RNA transcripts. TCR CDR3 underwent first-round RT-PCR with the HTBI primer set. Via MiXCR, TCRdb re-called the multiplex PCR reads, giving one row per CDR3 protein. The sample has around 270,000 distinct CDR3 sequences; around a fifth are singletons. Sample: blood. Receptors were obtained from a man aged 45-65 years with Graves' ophthalmopathy.

This clonotype was detected many times. The rearrangement links TRBV30 to TRBJ1-1, with TRBD1 as a possible D gene (6 bases). Germline V gives CDR1 GTSNPN, CDR2 SVGIG (reference sequence). The CDR3 runs 15 residues. V was clipped by 0 bases and J by 0 bases, with 11 bases between them. The CDR3 sequence is CAWSVLRGMNTEAFF. CDR3 nucleotides: TGTGCCTGGAGTGTACTGAGGGGGATGAACACTGAAGCTTTCTTT. The whole variable domain, filled in from reference TRBV30 and TRBJ1-1, reads SQTIHQWPATLVQPVGSPLSLECTVEGTSNPNLYWYRQAAGRGLQLLFYSVGIGQISSEVPQNLSASRPQDRQFILSSKKLLLSDSGFYLCAWSVLRGMNTEAFFGQGTRLTVV.

In its sample, this clonotype was seen a few times. The chain joins TRBV5-4 to TRBJ2-3; D possibly corresponds to TRBD2 (6 bases). The V and J ends lost 0 bases and 3 bases respectively, with 11 bases between them. This CDR3 is built from 15 residues. Germline V gene data show CDR1 as SGHNT and CDR2 as YYREEE (reference sequence). CDR3 coding DNA: TGTGCCAGCAGCTTGGCAGGGCGGGGTACAGATACGCAGTATTTT. Protein sequence: CASSLAGRGTDTQYF.

In the case of this clonotype: A junction end diverges from the germline sequence, so it may reflect a read error. The chain joins TRBV5-6 to TRBJ1-4; no reliable D call. The germline CDR1 and CDR2 sequences are SGHDT and YYEEEE. The CDR3 sequence is 14 residues long. DNA of the CDR3: TGTGCCGGCAGCTTGGAAGGAGGAGAAGAAAAACTGTTTTTT. Protein product: CAGSLEGGEEKLFF. Combining the CDR3 with reference TRBV5-6 and TRBJ1-4 gives the whole variable domain DAGVTQSPTHLIKTRGQQVTLRCSPKSGHDTVSWYQQALGQGPQFIFQYYEEEERQRGNFPDRFSGHQFPNYSSELNVNALLLGDSALYLCAGSLEGGEEKLFFGSGTQLSVL.

V is TRBV4-1 and J is TRBJ2-5; TRBD2 matches 11 bases. V dropped 1 base and J dropped 5; count of bases not matched to a gene: 15. Germline V gives CDR1 MGHRA, CDR2 YSYEKL. The CDR3 totals 19 residues. CDR3 nucleotides: TGCGCCAGCAGCCAAGGTAGCGGGAGGGCCCCCCACCCAAGGGAGACCCAGTACTTC. Protein: CASSQGSGRAPHPRETQYF.

This clonotype was picked up a small number of times. The rearrangement joins TRBV29-1 to TRBJ1-2, with TRBD1 identical over 8 bases. This CDR3 comprises 11 residues. The V segment lost 7 bases and the J segment 6 bases; nucleotides outside the gene matches: 4. Germline V lookup: CDR1 SQVTM, CDR2 ANQGSEA. This chain's CDR3 is CSGRTGNGYTF. Written as DNA, the CDR3 is TGCAGCGGTCGGACAGGGAATGGCTACACCTTC. Based on the CDR3 plus reference TRBV29-1 and TRBJ1-2, the full variable domain is SAVISQKPSRDICQRGTSLTIQCQVDSQVTMMFWYRQQPGQSLTLIATANQGSEATYESGFVIDKFPISRPNLTFSTLTVSNMSPEDSSIYLCSGRTGNGYTFGSGTRLTVV.

This clonotype occurred a few times. V usage is TRBV6-1 and J usage is TRBJ1-5, with D possibly TRBD1 on 6 matching bases. Trimming cost V 3 bases and J 2 bases, with 8 bases left between them. The germline V gene encodes CDR1 MNHNS and CDR2 SASEGT. CDR3 length: 14 residues. This chain's CDR3 is CASSDSGGNQPQHF. CDR3 bases: TGTGCCAGCAGTGACTCAGGGGGCAATCAGCCCCAGCATTTT.

The table lists this clonotype with many counts. The chain combines TRBV28 with TRBJ2-3; D not resolved. Germline-derived CDR1 and CDR2 are MDHEN and SYDVKM. The CDR3 covers 15 residues. V lost 9 bases and J lost 5, with 21 bases in between. The CDR3 nucleotides are TGTGCCAGTACCCCATTCGGGCGGAATTTAGATACGCAGTATTTT. It yields the protein CASTPFGRNLDTQYF.

Turning to this clonotype: Given a much more abundant clone one base away, this may be a read error. This rearrangement joins TRBV5-6 to TRBJ2-7; TRBD2 matches at 14 bases. Germline CDR1 is SGHDT and CDR2 is YYEEEE. This CDR3 spans 15 amino acids. CDR3 in amino acids: CTSSRGTSGSYEQYF. DNA for the CDR3: TGTACCAGCAGCAGGGGGACTAGCGGGAGTTACGAGCAGTACTTC.

The chain combines TRBV6-1 with TRBJ2-5; 9 nucleotides match TRBD1. Per the germline V gene, CDR1 is MNHNS and CDR2 is SASEGT. Losses at the gene ends were 6 bases for V and 5 bases for J; bases not matched to a gene: 7. The CDR3 has 14 amino acids. CDR3 bases: TGTGCCAGCAGGAAGGGACAGGGTGGCGAGACCCAGTACTTC. Protein product: CASRKGQGGETQYF.

This clonotype has only a few counts. The rearrangement joins TRBV28 to TRBJ1-4; 7 bases map to TRBD1. The germline V gene has CDR1 MDHEN and CDR2 SYDVKM. The CDR3 runs to 15 residues. V trimming: 6 bases; J trimming: 8 bases; junction bases outside the gene matches: 12. The DNA of the CDR3 is TGTGCCAGCAGCCTTAGGACAGGACAAAGGGAAAAACTGTTTTTT. Translated, it gives CASSLRTGQREKLFF.

This clonotype has a handful of counts. The J gene is TRBJ2-2, the V gene TRBV28, with 10 bases aligning to TRBD2. The J segment lost 7 bases and the V segment lost 5 bases, leaving 4 bases of the junction unmatched. CDR1 is MDHEN, CDR2 SYDVKM, per germline. The CDR3 has 14 amino acids. The CDR3 loop reads CASSLAGEDGELFF. In nucleotides, the CDR3 is TGTGCCAGCAGTCTAGCGGGAGAGGACGGGGAGCTGTTTTTT.

This clonotype was detected a few times. This CDR3 is CATADRGNYEQFF. The CDR3 nucleotides are TGTGCCACAGCTGACAGGGGAAATTATGAGCAGTTCTTC. V usage is TRBV2 and J usage is TRBJ2-1, with 8 bases aligning to TRBD1. V shed 10 bases and J 8 bases; nucleotides not matched to a gene: 10. This CDR3 has 13 residues. Germline V CDR1 and CDR2: SNHLY, FYNNEI.

This clonotype came up a few times. V usage is TRBV4-1 and J usage is TRBJ2-2; possible D gene TRBD2, 6 bases. Looked up from germline, CDR1 is MGHRA and CDR2 is YSYEKL. The CDR3 has 17 amino acids. Trimming left V 0 bases short and J 4 bases short, with 15 bases between. The CDR3 DNA sequence: TGCGCCAGCAGCCAAGATCTCCCTAGCGTCGGCACCGGGGAGCTGTTTTTT. Translating gives CASSQDLPSVGTGELFF.

This clonotype has ten or more counts. This sequence joins TRBV7-8 and TRBJ1-2; the match to TRBD1 covers 9 bases. This CDR3 is 17 amino acids long. V gave up 3 bases and J gave up 3 bases; unmatched junction bases: 11. CDR1 is SGHVS and CDR2 is FQNEAQ in the germline V gene. The CDR3 DNA follows: TGTGCCAGCAGCTTGGACAGGGGATTCTTTGGGGACTATGGCTACACCTTC. It yields the protein CASSLDRGFFGDYGYTF.

This clonotype showed up many times. The chain uses TRBV7-9 and TRBJ2-5, with D perhaps matching TRBD2 (5 bases). Germline V CDR1 and CDR2: SEHNR, FQNEAQ (reference sequence). CDR3 length: 15 amino acids. Deletions cut 6 bases from V and 5 bases from J, with 19 bases between. The CDR3 nucleotides read TGTGCCAGCAGGGGATTGGACGCGGGCCGGGAGACCCAGTACTTC. It encodes CASRGLDAGRETQYF. Together with reference TRBV7-9 and TRBJ2-5, the CDR3 gives the full variable domain: DTGVSQNPRHKITKRGQNVTFRCDPISEHNRLYWYRQTLGQGPEFLTYFQNEAQLEKSRLLSDRFSAERPKGSFSTLEIQRTEQGDSAMYLCASRGLDAGRETQYFGPGTRLLVL.

This chain uses TRBV20-1 with TRBJ1-5, with TRBD1 matching over 8 bases. The germline V gene encodes CDR1 DFQATT and CDR2 SNEGSKA (reference sequence). Trimming removed 5 bases from V and 7 bases from J; junction bases left unmatched: 10. The CDR3 is 14 residues long. In DNA, the CDR3 is TGCAGTGCTGAACCGGGACAGGCTGGGCAGCCCCAGCATTTT. It yields the protein CSAEPGQAGQPQHF.

In this sample, this clonotype turned up a few times. The chain carries TRBV20-1 and TRBJ1-1; 8 nucleotides match TRBD1. CDR3 length equals 16 residues. Per the germline V gene, CDR1 is DFQATT and CDR2 is SNEGSKA (reference sequence). After removal of 2 bases from V and 4 bases from J, the junction contained 12 bases not matched to a gene. The chain's CDR3 is CSARPPKGQEATEAFF. The CDR3 region has the DNA TGCAGTGCTAGACCGCCGAAGGGACAGGAGGCCACTGAAGCTTTCTTT.

V is TRBV29-1 and J is TRBJ2-1; 8 bases agree with TRBD2. The CDR3 runs to 16 residues. With 0 bases clipped from V and 2 bases from J, the junction kept 6 bases outside the gene matches. The V gene's germline CDR1 is SQVTM and CDR2 ANQGSEA. CDR3 in amino acids: CSVEDPSGSPYNEQFF. CDR3 nucleotides: TGCAGCGTTGAAGATCCCAGCGGGAGTCCCTACAATGAGCAGTTCTTC.

The chain joins TRBV7-9 to TRBJ2-7; D may be TRBD1 (7 bases). Trimming shortened V by 4 bases and J by 4 bases, and 14 bases separated the two germline ends. Germline V gives CDR1 SEHNR, CDR2 FQNEAQ (reference sequence). CDR3 length: 14 residues. The CDR3 bases are TGTGCCAGCAGCTCGCAGGGGGGAGGATACGAGCAGTACTTC. This gives the protein CASSSQGGGYEQYF.

The chain couples TRBV7-9 to TRBJ2-7; D may correspond to TRBD1 or TRBD2 (6 bases each). The CDR3 sequence is 14 residues long. The germline V and J ends were trimmed by 1 base and 6 bases, with 13 bases remaining between them. From germline, CDR1 is SEHNR and CDR2 FQNEAQ (reference sequence). The CDR3 protein is CASSLGGASSEQYF. The CDR3 DNA is TGTGCCAGCAGCTTAGGGGGGGCTAGTTCCGAGCAGTACTTC.

Points on this clonotype: Sequence at one end of the junction differs from germline and may be a read error. CDR3 DNA: TGTGCAAGCAGGGGGGGGGGGGGGGGGGGGGAGCTGTTTTTT. This encodes CASRGGGGGGELFF. The J gene is TRBJ2-2, the V gene TRBV12-3 or TRBV12-4; either TRBD1 or TRBD2 may fit D (7 bases each). The CDR3 runs to 14 residues.

The table lists this clonotype with many counts. The chain has TRBV11-2 and TRBJ1-4; TRBD1 matches 7 bases. From germline, CDR1 is SGHAT and CDR2 FQNNGV. V was pared by 7 bases and J by 8 bases, with 7 bases of the junction left unmatched. This CDR3 is 13 amino acids long. CDR3: CASTNKDREKLFF. CDR3 nucleotide sequence: TGTGCCAGCACCAATAAGGACAGGGAAAAACTGTTTTTT.

The chain uses TRBV29-1 and TRBJ2-1, with 9 bases fitting TRBD2. The CDR3 loop spans 13 amino acids. After removal of 5 bases from V and 10 bases from J, the junction contained 9 bases not matched to a gene. CDR1 SQVTM and CDR2 ANQGSEA come from the germline V gene. In nucleotides, the CDR3 is TGCAGCGTTTTCGGGACTAGCAGGACCGAGCAGTTCTTC. This translates into CSVFGTSRTEQFF.

This clonotype was detected many times. This chain joins TRBV2 and TRBJ1-6; 7 bases fit TRBD1. V shed 6 bases, J shed 9 bases, and the junction held 11 bases outside the gene matches. In germline, CDR1 is SNHLY, CDR2 FYNNEI. This CDR3 has 15 amino acids. CDR3 region: CASRVQGNSGSPLHF. CDR3 DNA sequence: TGTGCCAGCAGGGTACAGGGGAACTCTGGTTCACCCCTCCACTTT.

This clonotype was observed a handful of times. A read error may be the cause here, since a much bigger clone is one base away. The rearrangement links TRBV3-1 to TRBJ2-5; tentative D call: TRBD1 (5 bases). Germline loops: CDR1 LGHDT, CDR2 YNNKEL (reference sequence). There are 14 residues in the CDR3. The V gene lost 6 bases and the J gene lost 4 bases, with 15 bases spanning the gap. The CDR3 protein is CASSRQSAVETQYF. The CDR3 DNA follows: TGTGCCAGCAGTCGACAGTCCGCAGTAGAGACCCAGTACTTC.

This clonotype was seen repeatedly, ten times or more. The chain recombines TRBV7-2 with TRBJ2-7; D gene ambiguous. The CDR3 runs 13 residues. Trimming took 4 bases from V and 2 from J, leaving 9 bases between them. Germline CDR1 is SGHTA and CDR2 is FQGNSA. This CDR3 is CASSSGGPYEQYF. The CDR3 DNA follows: TGTGCCAGCAGCTCCGGCGGCCCCTACGAGCAGTACTTC.

This clonotype was detected ten times or more. The chain is built from TRBV20-1 and TRBJ1-1; 7 bases are shared with TRBD1. Germline CDR1 is DFQATT and CDR2 is SNEGSKA (reference sequence). The CDR3 runs 12 residues. With V trimmed by 6 bases and J by 13 bases, 14 bases remained unmatched. The DNA for the CDR3 is TGCAGTGCGCGGGACAGCGGATGGAAGGTTTTCTTT. Amino acids: CSARDSGWKVFF.

This chain links TRBV5-1 with TRBJ2-1, with no clear D. CDR1 SGHRS and CDR2 YFSETQ come from the germline V gene. V lost 0 bases and J lost 8, with 12 bases in between. The CDR3 covers 14 residues. The CDR3 loop reads CASSLAEARHEQFF. The DNA of the CDR3 is TGCGCCAGCAGCTTGGCCGAAGCCCGCCATGAGCAGTTCTTC.

The chain uses TRBV7-9 and TRBJ2-2, with a tentative D call TRBD1 (6 bases). The CDR3 totals 16 residues. Deletions cut 5 bases from V and 2 bases from J, with 15 bases between. Germline CDR1 reads SEHNR; CDR2 reads FQNEAQ (reference sequence). The CDR3 protein is CASSPPGQRNTGELFF. The DNA for the CDR3 is TGTGCCAGCAGCCCCCCAGGACAGAGAAACACCGGGGAGCTGTTTTTT.

V and J are TRBV20-1 and TRBJ2-3; D uncertain. The length of the CDR3 is 15 residues. Germline CDR1 is DFQATT and CDR2 is SNEGSKA (reference sequence). Trimming took 3 bases from V and 0 from J, leaving 13 bases between them. The CDR3 protein is CSASPPALSTDTQYF. CDR3 DNA sequence: TGCAGTGCTAGCCCGCCTGCCCTTAGCACAGATACGCAGTATTTT.